Listed below are T cell receptor beta chains from one sample, sequenced in a study of cytomegalovirus exposure and HLA in healthy donors. Sequencing used immunoSEQ multiplex PCR; TCRdb keeps in-frame clones, though not all of them. The data contain just over 150,000 clones, over 65% of them seen just once; the ten biggest clones take up approximately 3%. Source material: PBMCs. Receptor source: a woman aged 35 to 49 in good health and CMV-seronegative. The conserved cysteine and the conserved F or W are not part of the CDR3 here.

j_gene,v_gene,CDR3aa
TRBJ2-1,TRBV5-4,ASSWTGGNYNEQF
TRBJ1-2,TRBV13,ASRNRDSYGYT
TRBJ1-1,TRBV5-1,ASSSRANTEAF
TRBJ2-3,TRBV5-8,ASSSYTDTQY
TRBJ1-4,TRBV21-1,ASTCTNEKLF
TRBJ1-1,TRBV2,ASPRRRDRVTEAF
TRBJ2-1,TRBV6-5,ASSPDRGPYNEQF
TRBJ2-3,TRBV19,ASSIVGTGGNTQY
TRBJ2-7,TRBV12-5,ASDSGRSSYEQY
TRBJ1-1,TRBV5-6,ASSFEVAAEAF
TRBJ1-1,TRBV6-5,ASRRTATEAF
TRBJ1-2,TRBV5-5,ASSLEDRDRGLGYT
TRBJ1-6,TRBV14,ASSLLWGGGSPLH
TRBJ1-1,TRBV28,ASRAGGAGAF
TRBJ1-5,TRBV7-9,ASSSGQWGNQPQH
TRBJ2-1,TRBV7-9,ASSLPGQTYNEQF
TRBJ1-5,TRBV19,ASSIGRGSRTADQPQH
TRBJ1-3,TRBV4-1,ASSGDSRSGNTIY
TRBJ1-2,TRBV2,ASSGQGQGGGYT
TRBJ1-5,TRBV19,ASSIHLTEGFNQPQH